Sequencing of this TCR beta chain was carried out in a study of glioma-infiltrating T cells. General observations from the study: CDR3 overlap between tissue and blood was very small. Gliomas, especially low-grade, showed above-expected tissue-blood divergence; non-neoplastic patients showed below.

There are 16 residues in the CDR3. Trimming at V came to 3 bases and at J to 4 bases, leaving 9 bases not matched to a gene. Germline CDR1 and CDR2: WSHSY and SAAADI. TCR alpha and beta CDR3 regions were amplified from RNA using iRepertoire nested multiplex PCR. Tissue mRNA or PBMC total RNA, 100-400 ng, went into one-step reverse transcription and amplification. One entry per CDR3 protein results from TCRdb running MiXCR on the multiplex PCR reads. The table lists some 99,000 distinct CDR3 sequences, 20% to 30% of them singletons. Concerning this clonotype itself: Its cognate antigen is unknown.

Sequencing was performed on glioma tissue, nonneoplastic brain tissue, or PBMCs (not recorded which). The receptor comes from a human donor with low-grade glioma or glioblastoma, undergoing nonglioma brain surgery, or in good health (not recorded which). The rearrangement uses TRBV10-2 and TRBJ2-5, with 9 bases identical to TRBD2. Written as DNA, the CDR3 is TGCGCCAGCAGTGATAAAGGCAGCGGGAGGCCAGAGACCCAGTACTTC. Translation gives CASSDKGSGRPETQYF.